This passage covers 27 T cell receptor beta chains from one sample sequenced in a study of blood T cell repertoires in COVID-19. TCRdb's table, derived via immunoSEQ multiplex PCR, lists solely in-frame clones and lacks some. This table has about 220,000 clones, about 90% appearing once. Specimen: peripheral blood. These receptors were collected from a man between 40 and 49 years old with active or convalescent COVID-19.

This clone occurred a few times. This sequence joins TRBV19 and TRBJ1-6; 9 positions match TRBD1. V trimming: 2 bases; J trimming: 9 bases; junction bases outside the gene matches: 5. Germline V lookup: CDR1 LNHDA, CDR2 SQIVND (reference sequence). The length of the CDR3 is 15 residues. CDR3: CASSIPGQGSSPLHF. CDR3 coding DNA: TGTGCCAGTAGTATACCGGGACAGGGCTCTTCACCCCTCCACTTT. The full variable domain, with the rest looked up from reference TRBV19 and TRBJ1-6, is DGGITQSPKYLFRKEGQNVTLSCEQNLNHDAMYWYRQDPGQGLRLIYYSQIVNDFQKGDIAEGYSVSREKKESFPLTVTSAQKNPTAFYLCASSIPGQGSSPLHFGNGTRLTVT.

The chain recombines TRBV9 with TRBJ2-2, with D perhaps TRBD1 (5 bases). Germline V gene sequence: CDR1 SGDLS, CDR2 YYNGEE. V lost 0 bases and J lost 3, with 12 bases in between. CDR3 length: 16 amino acids. Here the CDR3 DNA reads TGTGCCAGCAGCGTAGGCCAGGGTATCGACACCGGGGAGCTGTTTTTT. This codes for CASSVGQGIDTGELFF. Combining the CDR3 with reference TRBV9 and TRBJ2-2 gives the whole variable domain DSGVTQTPKHLITATGQRVTLRCSPRSGDLSVYWYQQSLDQGLQFLIQYYNGEERAKGNILERFSAQQFPDLHSELNLSSLELGDSALYFCASSVGQGIDTGELFFGEGSRLTVL.

The chain links TRBV15 to TRBJ2-1; D perhaps matches TRBD2 (5 bases). This CDR3 has 14 amino acids. Germline V CDR1 and CDR2: LNHNV, YYDKDF (reference sequence). V was cut by 5 bases and J by 6 bases, with 14 bases left in between. CDR3 in amino acids: CATSAWERGNEQFF. The CDR3 region has the DNA TGTGCCACCAGCGCGTGGGAACGGGGCAATGAGCAGTTCTTC.

The rearrangement joins TRBV18 to TRBJ2-1; 11 nucleotides align to TRBD1. This CDR3 has 17 amino acids. Trimming at V came to 0 bases and at J to 8 bases, leaving 9 bases not matched to a gene. Germline CDR1 and CDR2: KGHSH and LQKENI. Here the CDR3 DNA reads TGTGCCAGCTCACCACCTAGCCGGACAGGGGGCAGGGATGAGCAGTTCTTC. This encodes CASSPPSRTGGRDEQFF. Full variable domain (missing parts from reference TRBV18 and TRBJ2-1): NAGVMQNPRHLVRRRGQEARLRCSPMKGHSHVYWYRQLPEEGLKFMVYLQKENIIDESGMPKERFSAEFPKEGPSILRIQQVVRGDSAAYFCASSPPSRTGGRDEQFFGPGTRLTVL.

The gene calls are TRBV5-1 and TRBJ2-1; D is unresolved. The germline V and J ends were trimmed by 0 bases and 4 bases, with 23 bases remaining between them. The CDR3 extends over 19 amino acids. Germline CDR1 SGHRS, CDR2 YFSETQ. CDR3 loop: CASSLALTYDLSPYNEQFF. CDR3 sequence (DNA): TGCGCCAGCAGCTTGGCCTTAACTTACGACTTATCGCCTTACAATGAGCAGTTCTTC. Filled out from reference TRBV5-1 and TRBJ2-1, the complete variable domain reads KAGVTQTPRYLIKTRGQQVTLSCSPISGHRSVSWYQQTPGQGLQFLFEYFSETQRNKGNFPGRFSGRQFSNSRSEMNVSTLELGDSALYLCASSLALTYDLSPYNEQFFGPGTRLTVL.

This chain joins TRBV11-2 and TRBJ1-2; D may be TRBD1 (5 bases). The germline V and J ends were trimmed by 2 bases and 9 bases, with 19 bases remaining between them. Germline assignment: CDR1 SGHAT and CDR2 FQNNGV. There are 15 residues in the CDR3. CDR3 amino acids: CASSLFPGRESSYTF. The CDR3, as DNA: TGTGCCAGCAGCTTATTTCCAGGGAGGGAGTCAAGCTACACCTTC.

V is TRBV6-5 and J is TRBJ2-7, with D perhaps matching TRBD1 (7 bases). V was shortened by 6 bases and J by 9 bases, with 18 bases between the two germline ends. The germline CDR1 and CDR2 sequences are MNHEY and SVGAGI. The CDR3 has 13 amino acids. The CDR3: CASSLQGTPPQYF. As DNA, the CDR3 is TGTGCCAGCAGCCTACAGGGGACTCCCCCGCAGTACTTC.

The V gene is TRBV5-4, the J gene TRBJ1-2, with 7 bases aligning to TRBD1. The CDR3 has 15 amino acids. V lost 3 bases and J lost 2; bases outside the gene matches: 7. In germline, CDR1 is SGHNT, CDR2 YYREEE (reference sequence). This chain's CDR3 is CASSSDRPLNYGYTF. The CDR3 DNA reads TGTGCCAGCAGCTCGGACAGGCCACTAAACTATGGCTACACCTTC.

CDR3: CAWDQGSNYGYTF. The CDR3 DNA reads TGTGCCTGGGACCAGGGGTCTAACTATGGCTACACCTTC. The rearrangement joins TRBV30 to TRBJ1-2; tentatively, D is TRBD1 (6 bases). The V end lost 5 bases, the J end lost 0 bases, and 10 bases lay between the germline ends. The CDR3 loop spans 13 amino acids. Per germline, CDR1 GTSNPN and CDR2 SVGIG (reference sequence).

V and J are TRBV5-1 and TRBJ1-1; weak D call: TRBD1 (6 bases). The V end was cut by 4 bases, the J end by 1 base, with 14 bases between. CDR3 length: 15 amino acids. Germline assignment: CDR1 SGHRS and CDR2 YFSETQ. The CDR3 bases are TGCGCCAGCAGCCCGGATGGACAGTCGAACACTGAAGCTTTCTTT. Its translation: CASSPDGQSNTEAFF.

The chain combines TRBV20-1 with TRBJ1-1; D is unresolved. From germline, CDR1 is DFQATT and CDR2 SNEGSKA (reference sequence). The CDR3 is 11 amino acids. With 1 base removed from V and 5 bases from J, the gap between germline ends came to 5 bases. The CDR3 DNA sequence: TGCAGTGCTAGAGGAGTGACTGAAGCTTTCTTT. This sequence encodes CSARGVTEAFF.

The gene calls are TRBV19 and TRBJ2-1; 7 bases fit TRBD2. CDR1 is LNHDA and CDR2 is SQIVND in the germline V gene (reference sequence). The CDR3 extends over 18 amino acids. V was pared by 5 bases and J by 0 bases, with 13 bases of the junction left unmatched. The CDR3 DNA is TGTGCCAGTAGTCCCCTGGGTAGCGGGTCCCTCTCCTACAATGAGCAGTTCTTC. It encodes CASSPLGSGSLSYNEQFF.

This chain uses TRBV2 with TRBJ2-1, with 7 bases matching TRBD1. Germline assignment: CDR1 SNHLY and CDR2 FYNNEI. The CDR3 sequence is 13 residues long. Trimming at V came to 10 bases and at J to 5 bases, leaving 8 bases not matched to a gene. The CDR3 nucleotides read TGTGCCAACTCGAGGGGGCGGGACAATGAGCAGTTCTTC. It translates to CANSRGRDNEQFF.

V usage is TRBV2 and J usage is TRBJ2-2; the D gene is possibly TRBD2 (6 bases). The CDR3 consists of 14 residues. Trimming cost V 6 bases and J 4 bases, with 12 bases left between them. Germline values: CDR1 SNHLY, CDR2 FYNNEI. In DNA form, the CDR3 reads TGTGCCAGCAGGGACTATGTGGGCACCGGGGAGCTGTTTTTT. It codes for CASRDYVGTGELFF.

The chain combines TRBV6-6 with TRBJ2-7, with TRBD1 matching over 7 bases. Trimming removed 6 bases from V and 3 bases from J; junction bases left unmatched: 8. This CDR3 has 14 amino acids. Germline V gene lookup returns CDR1 MNHNY and CDR2 SVGAGI (reference sequence). As DNA, the CDR3 is TGTGCCAGCAGCCTCCCGACAGGGAACTACGAGCAGTACTTC. Translated: CASSLPTGNYEQYF.

CDR3 DNA sequence: TGTGCCAGCAGTTTTAGGGGGGGCCGGGGCAATCAGCCCCAGCATTTT. The encoded protein is CASSFRGGRGNQPQHF. The gene calls are TRBV6-2 or TRBV6-3 and TRBJ1-5; maybe TRBD1 (6 bases). Germline CDR1 reads MNHEY; CDR2 reads SVGEGT. This CDR3 comprises 16 residues. The V end was cut by 4 bases, the J end by 2 bases, with 15 bases between.

The J gene is TRBJ2-7, the V gene TRBV5-1, with a tentative D call TRBD2 (5 bases). This CDR3 comprises 14 residues. Per the germline V gene, CDR1 is SGHRS and CDR2 is YFSETQ. Trimming removed 3 bases at V and 0 bases at J, with 10 bases between. The CDR3 here is CASSSWTDSYEQYF. The CDR3 DNA reads TGCGCCAGCAGCTCTTGGACTGACTCCTACGAGCAGTACTTC.

As to this clone: Other DNA sequences in this sample translate to the same CDR3. The CDR3 region has the DNA TGTGCCAGCAGCGTTACCGGAGCTTCCTACAATGAGCAGTTCTTC. Protein product: CASSVTGASYNEQFF. This chain uses TRBV9 with TRBJ2-1; no definite D call. Trimming cost V 2 bases and J 1 base, with 10 bases left between them. Per the germline V gene, CDR1 is SGDLS and CDR2 is YYNGEE. The CDR3 consists of 15 residues.

This clone was seen only once. The chain couples TRBV20-1 to TRBJ2-7; D may be TRBD1 (5 bases). Germline CDR1 is DFQATT and CDR2 is SNEGSKA (reference sequence). This CDR3 is 10 amino acids long. V lost 5 bases and J lost 7, with 9 bases in between. The CDR3 DNA is TGCAGTGCTCACAAGGGGGAGCAGTACTTC. Translating it yields CSAHKGEQYF.

The V and J genes are TRBV11-1 and TRBJ1-1, with unresolved D. Germline V lookup: CDR1 SGHAT, CDR2 FQDESV (reference sequence). The CDR3 is made up of 13 amino acids. With 1 base removed from V and 5 bases from J, the gap between germline ends came to 8 bases. CDR3: CASSLGLRTEAFF. Written as DNA, the CDR3 is TGTGCCAGCAGCTTAGGGCTGAGGACTGAAGCTTTCTTT.

The V call is TRBV7-2, the J call TRBJ1-2, with D tentatively TRBD1 (5 bases). The V gene lost 5 bases and the J gene lost 3 bases, with 16 bases spanning the gap. CDR3 length: 15 residues. Per the germline V gene, CDR1 is SGHTA and CDR2 is FQGNSA. The CDR3 nucleotides read TGTGCCAGCAGCCCAACGAGCGGGGCGCACTATGGCTACACCTTC. Its translation: CASSPTSGAHYGYTF.

This clone has more than one count but fewer than ten. The chain is built from TRBV6-5 and TRBJ2-1, with TRBD1 identical over 7 bases. Germline loops: CDR1 MNHEY, CDR2 SVGAGI. Unmatched junction bases numbered 11, after V lost 2 bases and J lost 7 bases. The CDR3 runs to 16 residues. The CDR3 loop reads CASSYAGGIMTNEQFF. CDR3 DNA: TGTGCCAGCAGTTACGCAGGGGGTATTATGACAAATGAGCAGTTCTTC.

The chain has TRBV18 and TRBJ2-3, with 12 nucleotides matching TRBD2. Germline CDR1 reads KGHSH; CDR2 reads LQKENI. J was trimmed by 5 bases and V by 4 bases; bases with no gene match: 7. The CDR3 loop spans 16 amino acids. The CDR3 protein is CASSRGTSGWRDTQYF. CDR3 in DNA: TGTGCCAGCTCACGCGGGACTAGCGGGTGGAGAGATACGCAGTATTTT.

The genes are TRBV27 and TRBJ1-6, with TRBD1 matching over 9 bases. CDR1 MNHEY and CDR2 SMNVEV come from the germline V gene (reference sequence). Trimming cost V 2 bases and J 9 bases; bases outside gene matches: 17. The CDR3 has 19 residues. The CDR3 nucleotides are TGTGCCAGCAGTTTAAGTTGGACAGGGGCCGCACCCCTAATTTCACCCCTCCACTTT. The encoded protein is CASSLSWTGAAPLISPLHF.

The J gene is TRBJ1-2, the V gene TRBV2, with 9 bases matching TRBD1. Germline V gene lookup returns CDR1 SNHLY and CDR2 FYNNEI. CDR3 length: 16 amino acids. J lost 4 bases, V lost 4 bases, and 10 bases had no gene match. In DNA, the CDR3 is TGTGCCAGCAGTGCGGACAGGGGAGCTTCTGGCTATGGCTACACCTTC. The encoded protein is CASSADRGASGYGYTF.

J is TRBJ2-3 and V is TRBV19, with D possibly being TRBD1 (5 bases). The CDR3 totals 16 residues. The germline gives CDR1 LNHDA, CDR2 SQIVND (reference sequence). The V end was cut by 4 bases, the J end by 1 base, with 15 bases between. Here the CDR3 DNA reads TGTGCCAGTAGTAACCTCCTATGGGGCCGCACAGATACGCAGTATTTT. Translation: CASSNLLWGRTDTQYF.

This clone was observed once. The DNA for the CDR3 is TGTGCCAGCCGTCGCGGGGACAGCGGTGGAAACACCATATATTTT. Translating gives CASRRGDSGGNTIYF. The V and J genes are TRBV7-9 and TRBJ1-3; 7 nucleotides line up with TRBD1. The CDR3 sequence is 15 residues long. Germline V gene data show CDR1 as SEHNR and CDR2 as FQNEAQ (reference sequence). V shed 8 bases and J 3 bases; nucleotides not matched to a gene: 10.